In its sample, the clone carrying this T cell receptor beta chain was seen a few times. The CDR3 loop spans 15 amino acids. CDR1 LNHDA and CDR2 SQIVND come from the germline V gene (reference sequence). Trimming removed 5 bases at V and 0 bases at J, with 12 bases between. TCRdb re-analysed the 5' RACE reads in MiXCR, keeping a single row per CDR3 protein. The table lists a few hundred thousand distinct CDR3 sequences, 15% to 20% of them singletons. These data originate in a study of T-cell memory formation after mild COVID-19. This receptor was taken from a man younger than 35 who had mild COVID-19 (a few samples of this study predate the infection). Cell type and time point are not known. Input material: PBMCs or a T cell subset sorted from them (not recorded which). This rearrangement joins TRBV19 to TRBJ2-3; tentative D call: TRBD2 (5 bases). The DNA for the CDR3 is TGTGCCAGTAGTTTTGCGGGTGCGAGCACAGATACGCAGTATTTT. It yields the protein CASSFAGASTDTQYF. The full variable domain, in which reference TRBV19 and TRBJ2-3 provide the parts outside the CDR3, is DGGITQSPKYLFRKEGQNVTLSCEQNLNHDAMYWYRQDPGQGLRLIYYSQIVNDFQKGDIAEGYSVSREKKESFPLTVTSAQKNPTAFYLCASSFAGASTDTQYFGPGTRLTVL.